Listed here is a single T cell receptor beta chain. These data originate in a study of cytomegalovirus exposure and HLA in healthy donors. This CDR3 is built from 14 residues. The PCR was carried out with 60 Vbeta primers and 13 Jbeta primers. Repertoires were generated with immunoSEQ multiplex PCR, while TCRdb's copy carries only in-frame clones and drops some. Found here are approximately 190,000 clones, 82% of them singletons; the top ten hold about 1.8%. The sequenced material came from PBMCs. This sequence was found in a woman aged 18-35 years in good health and CMV-seronegative. The chain combines TRBV21-1 with TRBJ2-7; the tabulated D call, TRBD1, remains unverified against the DNA. TRBV21-1 is annotated as a pseudogene. CDR3 nucleotide sequence: TGTGCCAGCAGCAAGGGGCAGGGGGCCTGCGAGCAGTACTTC. Residues: CASSKGQGACEQYF.